This TCR beta chain is drawn from a study of T cells in Graves' hyperthyroidism and ophthalmopathy. An absence of ophthalmopathy progression within 18 months meant stable Graves' hyperthyroidism. This clonotype appeared many times. The antigen is not known. Amplified TCR beta CDR3 regions came from RNA transcripts. A set of HTBI primers served as the primers for a first-round RT-PCR of the TCR CDR3. TCRdb processed the multiplex PCR reads anew with MiXCR; each CDR3 protein has one entry. The sample lists hundreds of thousands of distinct CDR3 sequences, about 43% occurring once. Study results and limitations: Most clonotypes expanded in the thyroid (above 0.001) were also present in blood. Using 13 V-J features, a model discriminated ophthalmopathy from stable hyperthyroidism.

Sequencing used peripheral blood or thyroid tissue (not recorded which). The receptor comes from a woman between 18 and 29 years old with Graves' hyperthyroidism.

The CDR3 loop reads CASSPTGPQETQYF. CDR3 DNA sequence: TGTGCCAGCAGCCCCACGGGGCCTCAAGAGACCCAGTACTTC. The rearrangement joins TRBV7-9 to TRBJ2-5; D is perhaps TRBD1 or TRBD2 (5 bases each). CDR1 SEHNR and CDR2 FQNEAQ come from the germline V gene (reference sequence). The CDR3 covers 14 residues. Trimming left V 5 bases short and J 2 bases short, with 12 bases between.